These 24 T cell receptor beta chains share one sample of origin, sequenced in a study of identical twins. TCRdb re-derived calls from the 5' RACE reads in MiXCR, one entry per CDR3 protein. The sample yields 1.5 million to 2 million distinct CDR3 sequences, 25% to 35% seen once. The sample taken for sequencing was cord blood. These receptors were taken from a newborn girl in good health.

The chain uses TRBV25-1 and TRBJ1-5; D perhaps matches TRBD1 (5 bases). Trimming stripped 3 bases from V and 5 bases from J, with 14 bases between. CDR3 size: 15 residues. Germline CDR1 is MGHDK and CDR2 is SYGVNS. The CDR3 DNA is TGTGCCAGCAGTGAGGGGGGTAGGAGGGATCAGCCCCAGCATTTT. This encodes CASSEGGRRDQPQHF.

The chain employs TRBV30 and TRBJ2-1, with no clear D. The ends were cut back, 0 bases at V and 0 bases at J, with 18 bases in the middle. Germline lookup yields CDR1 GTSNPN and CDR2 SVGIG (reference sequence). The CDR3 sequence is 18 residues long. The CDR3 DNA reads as TGTGCCTGGAGTGTACCCCGCATCCCAGATAGCTCCTACAATGAGCAGTTCTTC. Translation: CAWSVPRIPDSSYNEQFF.

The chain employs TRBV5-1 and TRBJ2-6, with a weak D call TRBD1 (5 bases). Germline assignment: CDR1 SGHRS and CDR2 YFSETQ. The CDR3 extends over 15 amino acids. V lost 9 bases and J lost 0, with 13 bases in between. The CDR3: CATTWGVSGANVLTF. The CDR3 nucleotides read TGCGCCACCACGTGGGGCGTCTCTGGGGCCAACGTCCTGACTTTC.

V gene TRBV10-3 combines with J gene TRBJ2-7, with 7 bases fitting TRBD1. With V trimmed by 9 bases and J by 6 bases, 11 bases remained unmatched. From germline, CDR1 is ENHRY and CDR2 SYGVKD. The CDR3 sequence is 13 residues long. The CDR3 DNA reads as TGTGCCATAAGTTTGACAGGGAGTAGCGAGCAGTACTTC. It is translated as CAISLTGSSEQYF.

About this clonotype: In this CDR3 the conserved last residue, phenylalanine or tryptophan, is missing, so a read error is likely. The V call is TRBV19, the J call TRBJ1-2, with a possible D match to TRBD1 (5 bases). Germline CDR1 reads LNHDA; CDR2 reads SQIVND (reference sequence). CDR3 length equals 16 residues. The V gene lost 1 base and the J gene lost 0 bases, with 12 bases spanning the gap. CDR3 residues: CASSIAPGLANYGYTY. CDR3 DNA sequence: TGTGCCAGTAGTATAGCTCCAGGGCTAGCTAACTATGGCTACACCTAC.

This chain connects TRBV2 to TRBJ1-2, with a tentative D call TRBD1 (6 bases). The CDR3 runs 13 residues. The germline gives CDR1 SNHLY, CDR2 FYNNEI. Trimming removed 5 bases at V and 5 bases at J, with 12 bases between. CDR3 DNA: TGTGCCAGCAGTTGGGACCAGGGGTATGGCTACACCTTC. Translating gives CASSWDQGYGYTF.

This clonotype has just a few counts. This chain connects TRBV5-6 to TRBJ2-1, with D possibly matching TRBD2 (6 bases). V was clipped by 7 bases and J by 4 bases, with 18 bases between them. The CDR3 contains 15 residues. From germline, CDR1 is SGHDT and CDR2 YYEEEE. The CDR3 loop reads CASVLTGVVYNEQFF. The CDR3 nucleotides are TGTGCCAGCGTATTGACGGGAGTTGTGTACAATGAGCAGTTCTTC.

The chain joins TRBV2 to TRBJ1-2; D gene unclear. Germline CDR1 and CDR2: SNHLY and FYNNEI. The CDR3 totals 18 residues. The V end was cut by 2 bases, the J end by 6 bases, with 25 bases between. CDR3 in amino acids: CASSERAARTLSAHGYTF. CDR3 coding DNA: TGTGCCAGCAGTGAAAGGGCAGCGCGGACTCTAAGCGCGCATGGCTACACCTTC.

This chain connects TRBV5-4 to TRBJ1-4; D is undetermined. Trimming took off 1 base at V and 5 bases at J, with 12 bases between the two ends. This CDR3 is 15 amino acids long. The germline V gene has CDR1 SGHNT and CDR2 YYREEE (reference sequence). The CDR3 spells CASSLSPEGNEKLFF. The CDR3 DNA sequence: TGTGCCAGCAGCTTGTCGCCAGAAGGGAATGAAAAACTGTTTTTT.

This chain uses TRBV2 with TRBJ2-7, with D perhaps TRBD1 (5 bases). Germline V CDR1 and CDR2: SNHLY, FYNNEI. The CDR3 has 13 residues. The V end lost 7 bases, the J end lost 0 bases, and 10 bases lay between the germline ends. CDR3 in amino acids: CASTPTDSYEQYF. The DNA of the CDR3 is TGTGCCAGCACCCCGACAGACTCCTACGAGCAGTACTTC.

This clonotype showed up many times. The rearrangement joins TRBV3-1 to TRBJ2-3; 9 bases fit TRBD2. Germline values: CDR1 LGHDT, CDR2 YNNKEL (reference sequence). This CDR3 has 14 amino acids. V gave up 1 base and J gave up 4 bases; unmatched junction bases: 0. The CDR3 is CASSQGLAADTQYF. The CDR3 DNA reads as TGTGCCAGCAGCCAAGGACTAGCGGCAGATACGCAGTATTTT.

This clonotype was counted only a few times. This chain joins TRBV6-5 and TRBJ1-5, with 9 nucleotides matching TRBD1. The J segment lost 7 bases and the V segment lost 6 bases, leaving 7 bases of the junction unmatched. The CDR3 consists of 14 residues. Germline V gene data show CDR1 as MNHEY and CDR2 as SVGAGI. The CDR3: CASSSGQGSQPQHF. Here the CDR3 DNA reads TGTGCCAGCAGCTCCGGACAGGGGAGCCAGCCCCAGCATTTT.

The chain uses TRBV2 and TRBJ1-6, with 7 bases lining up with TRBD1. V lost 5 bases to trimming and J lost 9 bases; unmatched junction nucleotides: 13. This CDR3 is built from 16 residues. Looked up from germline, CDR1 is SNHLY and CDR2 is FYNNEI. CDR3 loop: CASSKDRLDVSSPLHF. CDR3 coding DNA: TGTGCCAGCAGTAAGGACAGGCTGGATGTCAGTTCACCCCTCCACTTT.

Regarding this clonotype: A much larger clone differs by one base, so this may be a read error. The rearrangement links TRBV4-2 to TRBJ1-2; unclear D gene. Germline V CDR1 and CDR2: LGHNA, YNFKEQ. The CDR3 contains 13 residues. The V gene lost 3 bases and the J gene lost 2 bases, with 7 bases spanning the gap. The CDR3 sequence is CASSHDPNYGYTF. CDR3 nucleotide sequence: TGTGCCAGCAGCCACGATCCCAACTATGGCTACACCTTC.

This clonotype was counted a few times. The CDR3 DNA reads as TGTGCCATCAGTCAATCTCACCTAGGGCAGTACTTC. Amino acids: CAISQSHLGQYF. The chain carries TRBV10-3 and TRBJ2-7; D gene ambiguous. Germline loops: CDR1 ENHRY, CDR2 SYGVKD. This CDR3 contains 12 residues. Deletions cut 5 bases from V and 9 bases from J, with 14 bases between.

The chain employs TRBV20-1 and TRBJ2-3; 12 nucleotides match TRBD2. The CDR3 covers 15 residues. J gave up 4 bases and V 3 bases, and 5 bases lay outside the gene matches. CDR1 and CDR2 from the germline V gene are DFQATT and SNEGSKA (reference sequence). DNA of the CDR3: TGCAGTGCTAGTCGACCTAGCGGGGGGGCAGATACGCAGTATTTT. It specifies CSASRPSGGADTQYF.

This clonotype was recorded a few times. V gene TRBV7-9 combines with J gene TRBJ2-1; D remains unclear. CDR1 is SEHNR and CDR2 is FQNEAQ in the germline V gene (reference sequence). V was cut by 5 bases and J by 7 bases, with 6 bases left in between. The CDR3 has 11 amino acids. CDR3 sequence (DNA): TGTGCCAGCAGCCCGCAAAATGAGCAGTTCTTC. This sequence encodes CASSPQNEQFF.

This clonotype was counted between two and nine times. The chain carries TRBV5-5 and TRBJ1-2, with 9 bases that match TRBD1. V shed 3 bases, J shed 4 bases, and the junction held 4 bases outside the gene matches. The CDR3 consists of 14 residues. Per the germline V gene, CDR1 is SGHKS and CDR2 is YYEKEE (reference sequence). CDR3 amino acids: CASSWTGEFYGYTF. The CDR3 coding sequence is TGTGCCAGCAGCTGGACAGGGGAATTCTATGGCTACACCTTC.

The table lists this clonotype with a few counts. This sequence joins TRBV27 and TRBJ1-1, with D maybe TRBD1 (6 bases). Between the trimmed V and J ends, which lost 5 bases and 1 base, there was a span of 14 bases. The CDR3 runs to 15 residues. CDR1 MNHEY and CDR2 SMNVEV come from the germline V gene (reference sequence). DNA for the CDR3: TGTGCCAGCAGTCTGGCTTCAGGGGAGAACACTGAAGCTTTCTTT. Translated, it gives CASSLASGENTEAFF.

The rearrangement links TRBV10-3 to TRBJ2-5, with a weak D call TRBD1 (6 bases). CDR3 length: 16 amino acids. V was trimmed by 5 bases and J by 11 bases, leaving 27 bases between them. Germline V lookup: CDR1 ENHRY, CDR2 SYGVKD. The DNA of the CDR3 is TGTGCCATCAGTTATCGGGCCTTCCAGGGGTGGGATGAGCAGTACTTC. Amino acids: CAISYRAFQGWDEQYF.

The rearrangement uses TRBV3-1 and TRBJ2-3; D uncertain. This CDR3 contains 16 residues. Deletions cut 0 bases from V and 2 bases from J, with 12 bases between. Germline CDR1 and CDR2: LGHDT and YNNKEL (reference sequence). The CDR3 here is CASSQEIGPSTDTQYF. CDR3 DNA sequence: TGTGCCAGCAGCCAAGAAATCGGGCCATCCACAGATACGCAGTATTTT.

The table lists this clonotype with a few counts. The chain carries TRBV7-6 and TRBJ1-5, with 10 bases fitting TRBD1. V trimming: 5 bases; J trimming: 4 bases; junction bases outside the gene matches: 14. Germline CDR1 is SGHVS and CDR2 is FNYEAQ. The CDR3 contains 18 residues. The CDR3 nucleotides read TGTGCCAGCAGCCACACGGGACAGGGGATCTATAGTAATCAGCCCCAGCATTTT. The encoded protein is CASSHTGQGIYSNQPQHF.

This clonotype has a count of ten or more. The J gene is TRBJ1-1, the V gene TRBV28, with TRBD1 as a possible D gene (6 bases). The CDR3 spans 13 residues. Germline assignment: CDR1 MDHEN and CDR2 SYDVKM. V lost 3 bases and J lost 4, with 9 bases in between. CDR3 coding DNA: TGTGCCAGCAGTTTTGGAGGGGGCACTGAAGCTTTCTTT. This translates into CASSFGGGTEAFF. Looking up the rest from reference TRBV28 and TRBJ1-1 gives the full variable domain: DVKVTQSSRYLVKRTGEKVFLECVQDMDHENMFWYRQDPGLGLRLIYFSYDVKMKEKGDIPEGYSVSREKKERFSLILESASTNQTSMYLCASSFGGGTEAFFGQGTRLTVV.

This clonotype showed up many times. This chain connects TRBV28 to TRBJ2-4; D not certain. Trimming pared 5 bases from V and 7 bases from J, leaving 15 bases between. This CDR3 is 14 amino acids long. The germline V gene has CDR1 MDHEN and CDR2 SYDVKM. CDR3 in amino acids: CASSQRSPVNIQYF. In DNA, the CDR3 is TGTGCCAGCAGTCAACGATCGCCCGTTAACATTCAGTACTTC. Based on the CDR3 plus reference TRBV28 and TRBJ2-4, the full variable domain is DVKVTQSSRYLVKRTGEKVFLECVQDMDHENMFWYRQDPGLGLRLIYFSYDVKMKEKGDIPEGYSVSREKKERFSLILESASTNQTSMYLCASSQRSPVNIQYFGAGTRLSVL.